These T cell receptor beta chains were read from a single sample in a study of CD8 T cells in ankylosing spondylitis. TCRdb re-called the 5' RACE reads with MiXCR, one entry per CDR3 protein. The table shows approximately 140,000 distinct CDR3 sequences, with roughly 15% occurring only once. Sequencing was performed on blood, either unsorted or a sorted T cell fraction (not recorded which). Receptors originate from a male donor with ankylosing spondylitis. The CDR3 runs from the conserved cysteine through the conserved F or W. A D gene is named only where the DNA matches it firmly. The listing skips clone size in some rows; elsewhere it reads once, few, many or a size class.

TRBJ1-1,TRBV6-5,few,NA,CASSYLRDSRGGTEAFF,TGTGCCAGCAGTTACCTTCGGGACTCCCGGGGGGGCACTGAAGCTTTCTTT
TRBJ2-7,TRBV6-1,NA,TRBD2,CASSDRLLATSYEQYF,TGTGCCAGCAGTGACCGCCTACTAGCGACCTCCTACGAGCAGTACTTC
TRBJ2-1,TRBV5-1,many,NA,CASSLYRGSYNEQFF,TGCGCCAGCAGCTTGTATAGGGGCTCCTACAATGAGCAGTTCTTC
TRBJ2-1,TRBV28,few,TRBD2,CASSFGLAGYNEQFF,TGTGCCAGCAGTTTTGGACTAGCGGGGTACAATGAGCAGTTCTTC
TRBJ2-7,TRBV20-1,few,NA,CSASDGRFYEQYF,TGCAGTGCTTCGGACGGCCGATTCTACGAGCAGTACTTC
TRBJ2-1,TRBV4-1,many,NA,CASSQGSSGYSSYNEQFF,TGCGCCAGCAGCCAAGGAAGTAGCGGATATAGCTCCTACAATGAGCAGTTCTTC
TRBJ2-1,TRBV15,NA,TRBD2,CATTRAGVDVNEQFF,TGTGCCACCACCCGAGCGGGAGTTGATGTTAATGAGCAGTTCTTC
TRBJ2-3,TRBV10-2,NA,NA,CASLERTHYTQYF,TGCGCCAGCCTAGAGCGGACCCACTATACGCAGTATTTT
TRBJ1-1,TRBV28,NA,NA,CASSLGAGPEAFF,TGTGCCAGCAGTTTAGGGGCAGGCCCTGAAGCTTTCTTT
TRBJ2-2,TRBV27,few,TRBD2,CASSQGGAWELFF,TGTGCCAGCAGTCAGGGAGGGGCGTGGGAGCTGTTTTTT
TRBJ2-7,TRBV20-1,few,NA,CSALLSGAGGEQYF,TGCAGTGCCTTACTATCCGGGGCTGGCGGCGAGCAGTACTTC
TRBJ2-7,TRBV4-3,few,NA,CASSRTGAETYEQYF,TGCGCCAGCAGCCGGACGGGAGCCGAAACCTACGAGCAGTACTTC
TRBJ2-1,TRBV28,NA,NA,CASSSGPPGFF,TGTGCCAGCAGTTCAGGACCCCCCGGGTTCTTC
TRBJ1-1,TRBV14,once,NA,CASSQEWGLPRELAFF,TGTGCCAGCAGCCAAGAATGGGGCCTGCCCAGGGAACTAGCTTTCTTT
TRBJ2-1,TRBV7-3,few,TRBD2,CASSLAGAYNEQFF,TGTGCCAGCAGCTTAGCGGGAGCGTACAATGAGCAGTTCTTC
TRBJ2-4,TRBV4-2,few,TRBD2,CASSQPRASGSQNIQYF,TGTGCCAGCAGCCAACCGCGGGCTAGCGGGAGCCAAAACATTCAGTACTTC
TRBJ2-7,TRBV27,many,TRBD2,CASSLAGDEQYF,TGTGCCAGTTCACTAGCGGGGGACGAGCAGTACTTC
TRBJ2-3,TRBV9,NA,NA,CASSVFQVDVEQYF,TGTGCCAGCAGCGTATTTCAGGTTGATGTAGAGCAGTATTTT
TRBJ2-7,TRBV7-2,few,NA,CASSLAGTSYEQYF,TGTGCCAGCAGCTTGGCTGGGACCTCCTACGAGCAGTACTTC
TRBJ1-5,TRBV27,NA,NA,CASSFADQPQHF,TGTGCCAGCAGTTTCGCGGATCAGCCCCAGCATTTT
TRBJ2-1,TRBV19,few,NA,CASSLINLNEQFF,TGTGCCAGTAGTCTCATAAATTTGAATGAGCAGTTCTTC
TRBJ2-2,TRBV3-1,few,NA,CASSQDPPGVGTGELFF,TGTGCCAGCAGCCAAGATCCACCGGGGGTCGGAACCGGGGAGCTGTTTTTT
TRBJ1-1,TRBV12-3/TRBV12-4,few,TRBD1,CASSFGTVTAFF,TGTGCCAGCAGTTTTGGGACAGTTACGGCTTTCTTT
TRBJ1-5,TRBV6-2/TRBV6-3,few,NA,CASNDGDNQPQHF,TGTGCCAGCAATGACGGGGACAATCAGCCCCAGCATTTT
TRBJ2-2,TRBV29-1,few,NA,CSADLRGGELFF,TGCAGCGCCGATCTACGGGGCGGGGAGCTGTTTTTT
TRBJ2-6,TRBV9,NA,NA,CASSASKVSGANVLTF,TGTGCCAGCAGCGCAAGCAAGGTATCTGGGGCCAACGTCCTGACTTTC
TRBJ2-7,TRBV3-1,NA,NA,CASSQEIYPGPQSSYEQYF,TGTGCCAGCAGCCAAGAGATTTACCCGGGGCCCCAGAGCTCCTACGAGCAGTACTTC
TRBJ1-5,TRBV12-3/TRBV12-4,many,NA,CASSYNSNQPQHF,TGTGCCAGCAGTTACAATAGCAATCAGCCCCAGCATTTT
TRBJ1-2,TRBV7-9,few,TRBD1,CASSFGGGNGYTF,TGTGCCAGCAGCTTCGGAGGGGGCAATGGCTACACCTTC
TRBJ2-2,TRBV5-6,many,TRBD2,CASSEGLAGVYTGELFF,TGTGCCAGCAGCGAAGGACTAGCGGGAGTATACACCGGGGAGCTGTTTTTT
TRBJ2-2,TRBV29-1,NA,NA,CSVEDPTWEGDDTGELFF,TGCAGCGTTGAAGATCCCACATGGGAGGGGGATGACACCGGGGAGCTGTTTTTT
TRBJ2-2,TRBV2,NA,NA,CASRRDETGELFF,TGTGCCAGCAGGAGGGACGAAACCGGGGAGCTGTTTTTT
TRBJ2-1,TRBV5-6,few,NA,CASSETENEQFF,TGTGCCAGCAGCGAAACAGAGAATGAGCAGTTCTTC
TRBJ2-7,TRBV27,many,NA,CASRTSYEQYF,TGTGCCAGCAGGACTTCCTACGAGCAGTACTTC
TRBJ1-3,TRBV12-3/TRBV12-4,NA,NA,CASERGPGYSGNTIYF,TGTGCCAGCGAAAGGGGTCCGGGATACAGTGGAAACACCATATATTTT
TRBJ2-7,TRBV11-2,few,NA,CASSLGLPGLSSYEQYF,TGTGCCAGCAGCTTAGGCCTGCCGGGACTTAGCTCCTACGAGCAGTACTTC
TRBJ2-1,TRBV11-2,few,TRBD2,CASSPGVAGGSSYNEQFF,TGTGCCAGCAGCCCCGGGGTAGCGGGAGGGAGCTCCTACAATGAGCAGTTCTTC
TRBJ1-3,TRBV4-1,few,NA,CASSPRQGSGNTIYF,TGCGCCAGCAGCCCTCGCCAGGGCTCTGGAAACACCATATATTTT
TRBJ2-7,TRBV29-1,NA,TRBD1,CSATGASYEQYF,TGCAGCGCGACAGGGGCCTCCTACGAGCAGTACTTC
TRBJ2-7,TRBV11-1,NA,NA,CASSDSGTAAYEQYF,TGTGCCAGCAGCGATTCCGGGACCGCAGCCTACGAGCAGTACTTC
TRBJ2-6,TRBV7-6,NA,TRBD1,CASSSGTGVLGANVLTF,TGTGCCAGCAGTTCCGGGACAGGGGTTCTGGGGGCCAACGTCCTGACTTTC
TRBJ2-1,TRBV27,few,TRBD1,CASSAPGTGYNEQFF,TGTGCCAGCAGTGCACCCGGGACAGGATACAATGAGCAGTTCTTC